This entry features one T cell receptor beta chain sequence. As yet, its antigen is unknown. This sample is part of a study of cytomegalovirus exposure and HLA in healthy donors. Points from the study as a whole: There were under 200 TCR beta chains listed as cytomegalovirus-associated. The finding came from a later analysis; first-cohort TCR clusters tended to co-occur in the approximately 120 validation repertoires. The CMV antigen specificity of a few CMV-associated chains was confirmed through in vitro analysis.

The CDR3 extends over 13 amino acids. With 4 bases removed from V and 3 bases from J, the gap between germline ends came to 11 bases. Germline values: CDR1 SGHNT, CDR2 YYREEE (reference sequence). The table came from immunoSEQ multiplex PCR; TCRdb's copy has only in-frame clones and leaves some out. The data show 150,000 to 200,000 clones, around 88% seen once. The validation cohort, a group of 90 to 150 subjects, included the donors and was separate from the approximately 660-subject first cohort. V usage is TRBV5-4 and J usage is TRBJ2-7; TRBD2 might be the D (6 bases). Sequenced material: PBMCs. The receptor comes from a young woman in good health and CMV-seronegative. Here the CDR3 DNA reads TGTGCCAGCAGCCCTATGGGGGGCTACGAGCAGTACTTC. It translates to CASSPMGGYEQYF.